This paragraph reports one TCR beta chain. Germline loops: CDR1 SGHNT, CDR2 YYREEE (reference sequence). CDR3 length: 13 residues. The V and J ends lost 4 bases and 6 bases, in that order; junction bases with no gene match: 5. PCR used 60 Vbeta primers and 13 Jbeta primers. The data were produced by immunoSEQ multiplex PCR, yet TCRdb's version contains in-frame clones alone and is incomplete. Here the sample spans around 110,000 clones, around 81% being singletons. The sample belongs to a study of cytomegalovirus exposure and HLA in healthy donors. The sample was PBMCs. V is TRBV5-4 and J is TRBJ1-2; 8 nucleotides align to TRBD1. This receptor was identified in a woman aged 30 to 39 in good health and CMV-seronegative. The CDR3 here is CASSRQGADGYTF. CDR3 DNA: TGTGCCAGCAGCAGGCAGGGGGCGGATGGCTACACCTTC.